The clone carrying this T cell receptor (beta chain) was observed many times. The sample is drawn from a study of T cells in Graves' hyperthyroidism and ophthalmopathy. Looked up from germline, CDR1 is SGHRS and CDR2 is YFSETQ. The ends were cut back, 3 bases at V and 3 bases at J, with 13 bases in the middle. The CDR3 covers 14 residues. There were TCR beta CDR3 regions amplified from RNA transcripts. Initially, a first-round RT-PCR of the TCR CDR3 employed the HTBI primer set. TCRdb re-analysed the multiplex PCR reads in MiXCR, keeping a single row per CDR3 protein. The repertoire has fewer than 450,000 distinct CDR3 sequences, about a sixth of them found once; the top ten carry about a third.

The sequence was obtained from a woman between 25 and 40 years old with Graves' hyperthyroidism that later progressed to Graves' ophthalmopathy. The sample consisted of blood. The J gene is TRBJ2-7, the V gene TRBV5-1; possibly TRBD1 for D (6 bases). CDR3 nucleotide sequence: TGCGCCAGCAGCTCTGACCTAGGGGGCTACGAGCAGTACTTC. Amino acids: CASSSDLGGYEQYF.